A single sample gave rise to the 24 T cell receptor beta chains below, sequenced in a study of cytomegalovirus exposure and HLA in healthy donors. The PCR used 60 Vbeta and 13 Jbeta primers. Only in-frame clones appear in the TCRdb table, and some are missing; sequencing was by immunoSEQ multiplex PCR. The sample records some 190,000 clones, around 85% being singletons. Sequencing input: PBMCs. These receptors all come from a boy aged 2 to 10 in good health and CMV-seronegative.

This clone appeared once. This chain joins TRBV7-9 and TRBJ1-2; D is possibly TRBD1 (5 bases). CDR1 SEHNR and CDR2 FQNEAQ come from the germline V gene (reference sequence). This CDR3 contains 13 residues. With 3 bases removed from V and 4 bases from J, the gap between germline ends came to 9 bases. The DNA of the CDR3 is TGTGCCAGCAGCTTCCGAGACAGCTATGGCTACACCTTC. Its translation: CASSFRDSYGYTF. Together with reference TRBV7-9 and TRBJ1-2, the CDR3 gives the full variable domain: DTGVSQNPRHKITKRGQNVTFRCDPISEHNRLYWYRQTLGQGPEFLTYFQNEAQLEKSRLLSDRFSAERPKGSFSTLEIQRTEQGDSAMYLCASSFRDSYGYTFGSGTRLTVV.

This clone has a handful of counts. The V and J genes are TRBV7-9 and TRBJ2-7; 10 positions match TRBD1. This CDR3 comprises 13 residues. Per germline, CDR1 SEHNR and CDR2 FQNEAQ (reference sequence). V lost 5 bases to trimming and J lost 6 bases; unmatched junction nucleotides: 4. Here the CDR3 DNA reads TGTGCCAGCAGCCGGGGACAGGGGTCCGAGCAGTACGTC. Encoded protein: CASSRGQGSEQYV.

The chain couples TRBV7-9 to TRBJ1-4; the D is unclear. Trimming stripped 5 bases from V and 8 bases from J, with 6 bases between. The CDR3 totals 11 residues. The germline CDR1 and CDR2 sequences are SEHNR and FQNEAQ (reference sequence). The CDR3 nucleotides are TGTGCCAGCAGCACAGAAGAAAAACTGTTTTTT. Residues: CASSTEEKLFF. The entire variable domain, with the rest obtained from reference TRBV7-9 and TRBJ1-4, is as follows: DTGVSQNPRHKITKRGQNVTFRCDPISEHNRLYWYRQTLGQGPEFLTYFQNEAQLEKSRLLSDRFSAERPKGSFSTLEIQRTEQGDSAMYLCASSTEEKLFFGSGTQLSVL.

The V gene is TRBV19, the J gene TRBJ1-1; 9 bases map to TRBD1. V lost 7 bases, J lost 5 bases, and 8 bases stayed unmatched. Germline CDR1 is LNHDA and CDR2 is SQIVND (reference sequence). There are 14 residues in the CDR3. In DNA form, the CDR3 reads TGTGCCAGTATCCACAGGGGGCGATGGACTGAAGCTTTCTTT. Encoded protein: CASIHRGRWTEAFF.

The chain links TRBV4-1 to TRBJ2-3; 7 bases are a match to TRBD2. Germline CDR1 MGHRA, CDR2 YSYEKL. Trimming at V came to 4 bases and at J to 5 bases, leaving 3 bases not matched to a gene. The CDR3 is made up of 13 amino acids. CDR3 in amino acids: CASSLSGLDTQYF. The CDR3 nucleotides read TGCGCCAGCAGCCTTAGCGGGTTAGATACGCAGTATTTT.

The V gene is TRBV27, the J gene TRBJ2-2; TRBD2 is a possible D gene (6 bases). Germline CDR1 MNHEY, CDR2 SMNVEV (reference sequence). V dropped 7 bases and J dropped 4 bases, with 19 bases sitting between them. CDR3 size: 16 residues. The CDR3 sequence: CASTPHPGTPTGELFF. Here the CDR3 DNA reads TGTGCCAGCACCCCCCATCCCGGGACTCCCACCGGGGAGCTGTTTTTT.

The rearrangement joins TRBV27 to TRBJ2-1, with 13 bases fitting TRBD2. CDR1 and CDR2 from the germline V gene are MNHEY and SMNVEV (reference sequence). The CDR3 consists of 18 residues. J was trimmed by 0 bases and V by 3 bases; bases with no gene match: 5. CDR3 in DNA: TGTGCCAGCAGTTTTGGACTAGCGGGGGTACGCTCCTACAATGAGCAGTTCTTC. It yields the protein CASSFGLAGVRSYNEQFF.

The chain uses TRBV11-2 and TRBJ2-1, with D possibly being TRBD1 (7 bases). The V end was cut by 2 bases, the J end by 15 bases, with 20 bases between. The length of the CDR3 is 14 residues. Germline CDR1 is SGHAT and CDR2 is FQNNGV. The CDR3 coding sequence is TGTGCCAGCAGCTTAATGGGGAGGTCAGGGGGACCGTTCTTC. Its protein product is CASSLMGRSGGPFF.

The gene calls are TRBV6-1 and TRBJ2-3, with 10 bases matching TRBD2. The V gene's germline CDR1 is MNHNS and CDR2 SASEGT. V trimming: 2 bases; J trimming: 4 bases; junction bases outside the gene matches: 3. The CDR3 extends over 15 amino acids. CDR3: CASSEISGGADTQYF. The CDR3 DNA is TGTGCCAGCAGTGAAATAAGCGGGGGGGCAGATACGCAGTATTTT.

In its sample, this clone was seen a few times. The chain has TRBV6-1 and TRBJ1-6; 8 bases are a match to TRBD1. The junction had 3 bases not matched to a gene; V was cut back by 7 bases and J by 7 bases. Germline lookup yields CDR1 MNHNS and CDR2 SASEGT. The CDR3 contains 13 residues. CDR3 coding DNA: TGTGCCAGCACGAGACAGGGGAATTCACCCCTCCACTTT. Protein product: CASTRQGNSPLHF.

The chain couples TRBV5-5 to TRBJ2-6, with D tentatively TRBD1 (5 bases). The CDR3 spans 18 residues. Trimming shortened V by 0 bases and J by 2 bases, and 15 bases separated the two germline ends. CDR1 SGHKS and CDR2 YYEKEE come from the germline V gene (reference sequence). The CDR3 sequence: CASSLEGSRLAGANVLTF. The CDR3 region has the DNA TGTGCCAGCAGCTTGGAGGGGTCTAGGCTAGCTGGGGCCAACGTCCTGACTTTC.

J is TRBJ2-7 and V is TRBV11-2, with D perhaps matching TRBD2 (5 bases). CDR1 is SGHAT, CDR2 FQNNGV, per germline. Trimming removed 5 bases from V and 7 bases from J, with 15 bases in between. The CDR3 extends over 13 amino acids. The CDR3 bases are TGTGCCAGCAGCAACGGGCGGGCGGGTGAGCAGTACTTC. Its translation: CASSNGRAGEQYF.

The chain employs TRBV28 and TRBJ2-5; 12 bases are shared with TRBD2. V dropped 5 bases and J dropped 3; count of bases not matched to a gene: 7. In germline, CDR1 is MDHEN, CDR2 SYDVKM. CDR3 length: 16 residues. This CDR3 reads CASSTRTSGAEETQYF. The CDR3 DNA is TGTGCCAGCAGTACCCGGACTAGCGGGGCCGAAGAGACCCAGTACTTC.

Comments on this clone: In the same sample, other DNA sequences code for this CDR3. This chain connects TRBV6-1 to TRBJ2-7; 7 positions match TRBD2. This CDR3 has 12 amino acids. Trimming cost V 4 bases and J 3 bases; bases outside gene matches: 0. Germline V gene sequence: CDR1 MNHNS, CDR2 SASEGT. CDR3 sequence (DNA): TGTGCCAGCAGTGCGGGGGGCTACGAGCAGTACTTC. Encoded protein: CASSAGGYEQYF.

This clone was seen once. V and J are TRBV5-6 and TRBJ1-2; 7 bases agree with TRBD1. Germline-derived CDR1 and CDR2 are SGHDT and YYEEEE. The CDR3 is 13 residues long. V shed 4 bases, J shed 3 bases, and the junction held 3 bases outside the gene matches. CDR3 amino acids: CASSRQGYYGYTF. CDR3 bases: TGTGCCAGCAGCCGACAGGGCTACTATGGCTACACCTTC.

The chain recombines TRBV5-6 with TRBJ2-7, with 8 bases lining up with TRBD1. Germline V lookup: CDR1 SGHDT, CDR2 YYEEEE. J lost 5 bases, V lost 4 bases, and 2 bases had no gene match. The length of the CDR3 is 12 residues. Here the CDR3 reads CASSGQGHEQYV. The CDR3 region has the DNA TGTGCCAGCAGCGGACAGGGCCACGAGCAGTACGTC.

This clone was picked up one time. CDR3 sequence reads: CASRQGPNEQFF. The CDR3 region has the DNA TGTGCCAGTCGTCAGGGGCCGAATGAGCAGTTCTTC. The V gene is TRBV27, the J gene TRBJ2-1; TRBD1 is a possible D gene (6 bases). Trimming pared 9 bases from V and 7 bases from J, leaving 13 bases between. This CDR3 is built from 12 residues. Per the germline V gene, CDR1 is MNHEY and CDR2 is SMNVEV (reference sequence).

This sequence joins TRBV19 and TRBJ2-1; TRBD2 agrees at 13 bases. This CDR3 is 17 amino acids long. V dropped 5 bases and J dropped 9; count of bases not matched to a gene: 13. CDR1 and CDR2 (germline): LNHDA, SQIVND (reference sequence). DNA for the CDR3: TGTGCCAGTAGTGGACGGAGGGGACTAGCGGGGTGGGGTGAGCAGTTCTTC. Translation gives CASSGRRGLAGWGEQFF.

This chain links TRBV10-3 with TRBJ2-3, with TRBD1 matching over 8 bases. V shed 5 bases and J 0 bases; nucleotides not matched to a gene: 4. The CDR3 has 15 amino acids. Per the germline V gene, CDR1 is ENHRY and CDR2 is SYGVKD. CDR3 nucleotide sequence: TGTGCCATCAGTAACGACAGGGGCAGCACAGATACGCAGTATTTT. This sequence encodes CAISNDRGSTDTQYF.

The chain uses TRBV6-1 and TRBJ1-4; 8 bases match TRBD1. This CDR3 comprises 14 residues. Trimming at V came to 6 bases and at J to 7 bases, leaving 7 bases not matched to a gene. The V gene's germline CDR1 is MNHNS and CDR2 SASEGT. CDR3 residues: CASSLQGAGEKLFF. In DNA form, the CDR3 reads TGTGCCAGCAGCCTCCAGGGGGCCGGTGAAAAACTGTTTTTT.

The gene calls are TRBV2 and TRBJ1-3; D possibly corresponds to TRBD1 (6 bases). V was trimmed by 3 bases and J by 2 bases, leaving 14 bases between them. The CDR3 is 16 residues long. CDR1 is SNHLY and CDR2 is FYNNEI in the germline V gene. The CDR3 DNA is TGTGCCAGCAGTGACCGCCGGGGGGGCACTGGAAACACCATATATTTT. Residues: CASSDRRGGTGNTIYF.

V gene TRBV21-1 combines with J gene TRBJ1-6; the table's D call, TRBD1, was not checked against the DNA. TRBV21-1 is described as a pseudogene. The CDR3 totals 17 residues. The chain's CDR3 is CASSTLSAGDNNSPLHF. CDR3 DNA: TGTGCCAGCAGCACCCTATCCGCAGGGGACAATAATTCACCCCTCCACTTT.

The rearrangement uses TRBV7-6 and TRBJ2-5; 7 nucleotides align to TRBD1. Per germline, CDR1 SGHVS and CDR2 FNYEAQ. V was clipped by 7 bases and J by 5 bases; unmatched bases: 10. This CDR3 has 14 residues. As DNA, the CDR3 is TGTGCCAGCAAGAAGGGACAGAGAGGGGAGACCCAGTACTTC. Residues: CASKKGQRGETQYF. Variable domain in full (rest from reference TRBV7-6 and TRBJ2-5): GAGVSQSPRYKVTKRGQDVALRCDPISGHVSLYWYRQALGQGPEFLTYFNYEAQQDKSGLPNDRFSAERPEGSISTLTIQRTEQRDSAMYRCASKKGQRGETQYFGPGTRLLVL.

This sequence joins TRBV5-1 and TRBJ2-3; weak D call: TRBD2 (6 bases). This CDR3 is built from 14 residues. Trimming took off 4 bases at V and 6 bases at J, with 15 bases between the two ends. The V gene's germline CDR1 is SGHRS and CDR2 YFSETQ. Written as DNA, the CDR3 is TGCGCCAGCAGCGAGCGGGCCTCCGTGGATACGCAGTATTTT. This gives the protein CASSERASVDTQYF.